These T cell receptor beta chains were read from a single sample in a study of blood T cell repertoires in COVID-19. TCRdb's table, derived via immunoSEQ multiplex PCR, lists solely in-frame clones and lacks some. The sample holds around 700,000 clones, more than 80% seen once. Source material: peripheral blood. These receptors all come from a woman aged 18-29 years with acute or convalescent COVID-19. Each CDR3 is given with its conserved first and last residue. Each record gives: J gene, V gene, D gene, clone size, CDR3 protein, CDR3 DNA. A D gene is named only where the DNA matches it firmly. Only part of the rows carry a size: once, few, many, or a class if the clone is expanded.

>TRBJ1-1|TRBV7-8|TRBD1|once
CASSLGTGSPFTMNTEAFF
TGTGCCAGCAGCTTAGGGACAGGGTCCCCCTTTACTATGAACACTGAAGCTTTCTTT
>TRBJ1-3|TRBV6-5|-|-
CASSYGPGNTIYF
TGTGCCAGCAGTTACGGCCCTGGAAACACCATATATTTT
>TRBJ1-4|TRBV7-9|TRBD1|-
CASSTTTGGSEKLFF
TGTGCCAGCAGCACAACGACAGGGGGAAGTGAAAAACTGTTTTTT
>TRBJ2-7|TRBV5-5|TRBD1|-
CASIIGQGGTYEQYF
TGTGCCAGCATCATCGGACAGGGGGGCACCTACGAGCAGTACTTC
>TRBJ2-1|TRBV7-3|-|-
CASSPTGKNEQFF
TGTGCCAGCAGCCCGACGGGAAAAAATGAGCAGTTCTTC
>TRBJ2-7|TRBV7-2|TRBD2|-
CASSWTSGGAGYEQYF
TGTGCCAGCAGCTGGACTAGCGGGGGGGCCGGGTACGAGCAGTACTTC
>TRBJ1-2|TRBV6-5|-|-
CASTRSGRDGYTF
TGTGCCAGCACCCGAAGCGGGCGGGATGGCTACACCTTC
>TRBJ2-1|TRBV27|-|-
CASSLSPGNGQFF
TGTGCCAGCAGTTTATCCCCGGGGAATGGGCAGTTCTTC
>TRBJ1-1|TRBV7-2|-|-
CASSLALGGTEAFF
TGTGCCAGCAGCTTAGCCCTCGGGGGAACTGAAGCTTTCTTT
>TRBJ2-4|TRBV2|TRBD1|once
CASSRDRGSDIQYF
TGTGCCAGCAGCCGGGACAGGGGGTCGGACATTCAGTACTTC
>TRBJ2-5|TRBV12-3/TRBV12-4|-|once
CASSGRVETQYF
TGTGCCAGCAGCGGCAGGGTGGAGACCCAGTACTTC
>TRBJ1-6|TRBV13|-|-
CASSRPGERYNSPLHF
TGTGCCAGCAGTAGACCTGGGGAGCGTTATAATTCACCCCTCCACTTT
>TRBJ1-1|TRBV5-6|TRBD1|once
CASSFWTGNTEAFF
TGTGCCAGCAGCTTCTGGACAGGGAACACTGAAGCTTTCTTT
>TRBJ1-2|TRBV7-2|TRBD1|once
CASSQDRGDGYTF
TGTGCCAGCAGCCAAGACAGGGGTGATGGCTACACCTTC
>TRBJ1-3|TRBV2|-|-
CASSGQGNTIYF
TGTGCCAGCAGTGGACAAGGAAACACCATATATTTT
>TRBJ2-2|TRBV27|-|-
CASSPQGITGELFF
TGTGCCAGCAGTCCTCAGGGCATCACCGGGGAGCTGTTTTTT
>TRBJ1-5|TRBV30|-|few
CAWSPSRVHNQPQHF
TGTGCCTGGAGTCCCTCCCGGGTCCACAATCAGCCCCAGCATTTT
>TRBJ2-3|TRBV11-3|TRBD1|-
CASSPGQGCTDTQYF
TGTGCCAGCAGCCCCGGACAGGGGTGCACAGATACGCAGTATTTT
>TRBJ2-7|TRBV9|TRBD1|-
CASSSPGTGSYEQYF
TGTGCCAGCAGCTCCCCCGGGACAGGGTCCTACGAGCAGTACTTC
>TRBJ1-1|TRBV28|-|-
CASRVLMNTEAFF
TGTGCCAGCCGGGTCCTCATGAACACTGAAGCTTTCTTT
>TRBJ1-1|TRBV6-5|-|few
CASRYSRRSMNTEAFF
TGTGCCAGCAGGTACTCCCGGAGGAGCATGAACACTGAAGCTTTCTTT
>TRBJ1-2|TRBV9|-|-
CASSVTPGRASYGYTF
TGTGCCAGCAGCGTAACCCCCGGCAGGGCCTCCTATGGCTACACCTTC
>TRBJ2-6|TRBV30|-|-
CAWSGGEPSGANVLTF
TGTGCCTGGAGCGGCGGAGAACCCTCTGGGGCCAACGTCCTGACTTTC
>TRBJ1-1|TRBV19|-|-
CASSIERTARNTEAFF
TGTGCCAGTAGTATAGAAAGGACAGCGAGGAACACTGAAGCTTTCTTT
>TRBJ2-3|TRBV6-5|TRBD2|-
CASSELAGRTDTQYF
TGTGCCAGCAGCGAGCTAGCGGGGCGCACAGATACGCAGTATTTT
>TRBJ2-7|TRBV30|TRBD1|-
CAWGTGNYEQYF
TGTGCCTGGGGGACAGGCAACTACGAGCAGTACTTC
>TRBJ1-5|TRBV7-3|-|-
CASSADSSGPQHF
TGTGCCAGCAGCGCCGACAGCTCCGGGCCCCAGCATTTT
>TRBJ2-7|TRBV28|-|once
CASSPGRELDF
TGTGCCAGCAGTCCGGGTCGGGAACTGGACTTC
>TRBJ1-4|TRBV2|TRBD1|once
CASTRRTGYNEKLFF
TGTGCCAGCACCCGCCGGACAGGGTATAATGAAAAACTGTTTTTT
>TRBJ1-2|TRBV7-2|TRBD1|-
CASSTRGLGNYGYTF
TGTGCCAGCAGCACCAGGGGGCTAGGGAACTATGGCTACACCTTC
>TRBJ1-2|TRBV21-1|-|-
CASSKAPGNPRLSYGYTF
TGTGCCAGCAGCAAAGCTCCAGGGAATCCAAGGCTGAGCTATGGCTACACCTTC
>TRBJ1-4|TRBV5-4|TRBD1|-
CASSSDRGPSEKLFF
TGTGCCAGCAGCTCCGACAGGGGGCCTAGTGAAAAACTGTTTTTT
>TRBJ1-4|TRBV6-6|-|-
CASSYPGSNEKLFF
TGTGCCAGCAGTTACCCGGGGTCTAATGAAAAACTGTTTTTT
>TRBJ2-3|TRBV25-1|-|-
CASSDQVRGFTDTQYF
TGTGCCAGCAGTGATCAGGTTAGGGGGTTCACAGATACGCAGTATTTT
>TRBJ1-6|TRBV5-4|TRBD1|-
CASSAADRELSPLHF
TGTGCCAGCAGCGCCGCGGACAGGGAGCTATCACCCCTCCACTTT
>TRBJ1-2|TRBV12-3/TRBV12-4|-|once
CASSLLQNYGYTF
TGTGCCAGCAGTTTACTCCAGAACTATGGCTACACCTTC
>TRBJ2-7|TRBV2|-|-
CASTPQGGSYEQYF
TGTGCCAGCACACCCCAGGGAGGTAGCTACGAGCAGTACTTC
>TRBJ1-2|TRBV6-1|-|-
CASSERGSSGYTF
TGTGCCAGCAGTGAGCGGGGGTCGTCGGGCTACACCTTC
>TRBJ1-5|TRBV5-1|TRBD1|-
CASSSGTGGENEPQHF
TGCGCCAGCAGCTCGGGGACAGGGGGCGAGAATGAGCCCCAGCATTTT
>TRBJ1-3|TRBV6-1|-|-
CASSEAQGSGNTIYF
TGTGCCAGCAGTGAAGCACAGGGCTCTGGAAACACCATATATTTT
>TRBJ2-1|TRBV4-2|-|-
CASSQDPGSYNEQFF
TGTGCCAGCAGCCAAGATCCGGGCTCCTACAATGAGCAGTTCTTC
>TRBJ1-1|TRBV30|-|-
CAWSGLGQGNTEAFF
TGTGCCTGGAGTGGTTTAGGGCAGGGGAACACTGAAGCTTTCTTT
>TRBJ1-6|TRBV4-1|-|-
CASSQGQHYNSPLHF
TGCGCCAGCAGCCAAGGACAGCACTATAATTCACCCCTCCACTTT